Included here is one T cell receptor (beta chain) sequence, with context. This table comes from immunoSEQ multiplex PCR, and its TCRdb copy is limited to in-frame clones, with some not included. The table shows fewer than 350,000 clones, with about nine tenths occurring only once. The V and J ends lost 4 bases and 3 bases, in that order; junction bases with no gene match: 2. CDR1 is SGHRS and CDR2 is YFSETQ in the germline V gene. The CDR3 length is 14 residues. All enrollees were about 18 to 89 years old and from under 25 US areas. The data were taken from a study of blood T cell repertoires in COVID-19.

V gene TRBV5-1 combines with J gene TRBJ1-3; the match to TRBD1 covers 9 bases. The receptor was isolated from a man in his 60s who had recovered from COVID-19. Sequencing used PBMCs or T cells enriched from blood (not recorded which). The CDR3 here is CASSRDRVGNTIYF. Here the CDR3 DNA reads TGCGCCAGCAGCCGGGACAGGGTTGGAAACACCATATATTTT. The full variable domain, completed using reference TRBV5-1 and TRBJ1-3, is KAGVTQTPRYLIKTRGQQVTLSCSPISGHRSVSWYQQTPGQGLQFLFEYFSETQRNKGNFPGRFSGRQFSNSRSEMNVSTLELGDSALYLCASSRDRVGNTIYFGEGSWLTVV.